These 2 T cell receptor beta chains were all obtained from the same sample, sequenced in a study of T cells in women clearing cervical HPV infection. Produced via immunoSEQ multiplex PCR; TCRdb's table is partial and in-frame only. The clone table shows approximately 35,000 clones, with the ten largest holding less than 8.5%. Material: blood buffy coat. All receptors come from a woman aged 18 to 69 with a cervical HPV16 infection that either progressed to CIN3+ or cleared (not recorded which).

Turning to this clone: Sequencing ends 3 residues short of the CDR3 end; the germline J gene provides the rest. The rearrangement uses TRBV29-1 and TRBJ1-5; 7 bases agree with TRBD1. Germline V gene data show CDR1 as SQVTM and CDR2 as ANQGSEA. The ends lost 4 bases at V and 5 bases at J; junction bases unmatched: 5. This CDR3 has 13 amino acids. CDR3 DNA (partial): TGCAGCGTTGGGGGCAGGGGGGATCAGCCC. Translation gives CSVGGRGDQP. The entire CDR3 sequence reads CSVGGRGDQPQHF.

Of note for this clone: The read is 3 residues too short to cover the CDR3 end, so that end is filled in from the germline J gene. The chain combines TRBV19 with TRBJ1-2, with D possibly being TRBD1 (5 bases). Per germline, CDR1 LNHDA and CDR2 SQIVND (reference sequence). The CDR3 length is 17 residues. Trimming removed 6 bases at V and 2 bases at J, with 22 bases between. The covered CDR3 bases are TGTGCCAGTAGAGTCACCAAGGTAGGGCGACAGAACTATGGC. The encoded protein is CASRVTKVGRQNYG. The entire CDR3 is CASRVTKVGRQNYGYTF.